These T cell receptor beta chains were read from a single sample in a study of T-cell reconstitution after alpha-beta-depleted transplantation in children. TCRdb analysed the PCR reads with MiXCR anew, one entry per CDR3 protein. Of about 980,000 distinct CDR3 sequences listed, roughly 29% are singletons. Sequenced material: PBMCs, mostly from graft donor cells, taken 360 days after TCRalphabeta/CD19-depleted stem cell transplant. The origin of the receptors is a boy in the first two years of life who had a stem cell transplant for SCID, so the T cells may come from the graft donor. CDR3s leave out the opening cysteine and the closing phenylalanine or tryptophan.

CDR3 protein | J gene | V gene
ASSSSGSADEQY | TRBJ2-7 | TRBV6-5
ASSFRDPDGPREQF | TRBJ2-1 | TRBV11-2
ASSFKRYNEQF | TRBJ2-1 | TRBV12-3/TRBV12-4
ASSFFGTGNTEAF | TRBJ1-1 | TRBV12-3/TRBV12-4
SAQMSTEAF | TRBJ1-1 | TRBV20-1
ASSPPSGGARETQY | TRBJ2-5 | TRBV14
ASSQENRGSEQF | TRBJ2-1 | TRBV3-1
ASSLGQAPLYGYT | TRBJ1-2 | TRBV12-3/TRBV12-4
ASSPKGAAGSDEQY | TRBJ2-7 | TRBV4-1
CARGSGGLKRYEQY | TRBJ2-7 | TRBV20-1
ASSLYSFRTDTQY | TRBJ2-3 | TRBV12-3/TRBV12-4
SARGRDTRWRALH | TRBJ1-6 | TRBV20-1
ASSPLADTIY | TRBJ1-3 | TRBV7-9
ASSYVFAVKGPEAF | TRBJ1-1 | TRBV6-2/TRBV6-3
ASRTSGAGEHGYT | TRBJ1-2 | TRBV7-9
SARQRWIEKLF | TRBJ1-4 | TRBV20-1
ASSQLKGFRDDEQF | TRBJ2-1 | TRBV4-3
ASSLAGGVLEQY | TRBJ2-7 | TRBV5-1
ASSASGGPYEQY | TRBJ2-7 | TRBV7-2
ASSKWAVPRMGGYT | TRBJ1-2 | TRBV28
ASSLSAGASTDTQY | TRBJ2-3 | TRBV28
ASSELIPFDRPYFYEQY | TRBJ2-7 | TRBV2
ASSTPGSNTGELF | TRBJ2-2 | TRBV12-3/TRBV12-4
ASSVGGARGTDTQY | TRBJ2-3 | TRBV9
SVLPTLGQASTYEQY | TRBJ2-7 | TRBV29-1
ASSPEIGTDTQY | TRBJ2-3 | TRBV18
ASSPGQVTDTQY | TRBJ2-3 | TRBV12-3/TRBV12-4
SAGRGTSGGPRTDTQY | TRBJ2-3 | TRBV20-1
ASSGPGWHLIGSGNTIY | TRBJ1-3 | TRBV25-1
ASRWDRGGETQY | TRBJ2-5 | TRBV28
SANRDRVTNEQF | TRBJ2-1 | TRBV20-1
ATSDFKQTITDTQY | TRBJ2-3 | TRBV24-1
ASSLVASTETQY | TRBJ2-5 | TRBV4-1
ASSQDLRAGAPFNEQF | TRBJ2-1 | TRBV3-1
ASSGQGAAGYT | TRBJ1-2 | TRBV2
ASSPRTSGGGEQY | TRBJ2-7 | TRBV7-2
ALGEEEKLF | TRBJ1-4 | TRBV28
ASSFSATYTDTQY | TRBJ2-3 | TRBV12-3/TRBV12-4
ASSLITLEETQY | TRBJ2-5 | TRBV12-3/TRBV12-4
ASSLNPSGGPGHNEQF | TRBJ2-1 | TRBV5-1
ASSPGQRPNTEAF | TRBJ1-1 | TRBV7-2
ASSTPIQGSYNEQF | TRBJ2-1 | TRBV2
SARGGGGNASGNTIY | TRBJ1-3 | TRBV20-1
ASSLKEHSPLH | TRBJ1-6 | TRBV7-3